Below are 9 T cell receptor beta chains sequenced from a single sample in a study of T cell responses to AZD1222 COVID-19 vaccine listed by TCRdb under 2021. The label giving this sample's time point can be read as: baseline before first vaccination. Libraries were constructed by the immunoSEQ multiplex PCR assay. TCRdb's version of the immuneACCESS table is confined to in-frame rearrangements and falls short of the full clone set. An unresolved V gene accounts for under half of the shortfall where checked; the remainder is of unknown origin. The sample contains 55,000 to 90,000 clones, approximately 80% of them found a single time. The biggest ten clones account for approximately 5.4% of the sample. The sequencing here drew on peripheral blood, taken on day 0 of AZD1222 vaccination. These receptor sequences come from an adult in good health.

V is TRBV11-2 and J is TRBJ1-2; 9 bases align to TRBD1. Germline lookup yields CDR1 SGHAT and CDR2 FQNNGV. This CDR3 spans 14 amino acids. V was clipped by 5 bases and J by 8 bases; unmatched bases: 9. For the CDR3, the DNA is TGTGCCAGCAGCCGACAGGGGGATATGGGAGGCTACACCTTC. It codes for CASSRQGDMGGYTF.

The genes are TRBV28 and TRBJ2-1; 9 bases align to TRBD1. V gave up 6 bases and J gave up 4 bases; unmatched junction bases: 10. Germline lookup yields CDR1 MDHEN and CDR2 SYDVKM. This CDR3 spans 16 amino acids. The CDR3 spells CASSLTGTGIYNEQFF. CDR3 DNA sequence: TGTGCCAGCAGCCTCACCGGGACAGGGATTTACAATGAGCAGTTCTTC. Full variable domain (missing parts from reference TRBV28 and TRBJ2-1): DVKVTQSSRYLVKRTGEKVFLECVQDMDHENMFWYRQDPGLGLRLIYFSYDVKMKEKGDIPEGYSVSREKKERFSLILESASTNQTSMYLCASSLTGTGIYNEQFFGPGTRLTVL.

The chain employs TRBV4-3 and TRBJ1-3; 8 bases map to TRBD1. Germline trimming cut 0 bases from V and 3 bases from J; bases unmatched to any gene: 7. The CDR3 length is 17 residues. Per the germline V gene, CDR1 is LGHNA and CDR2 is YSLEER. This CDR3 is CASSQDRGTGGGNTIYF. CDR3 nucleotide sequence: TGCGCCAGCAGCCAAGATCGAGGGACAGGAGGTGGAAACACCATATATTTT.

This clone was observed a single time. The chain recombines TRBV28 with TRBJ2-1; D gene uncertain. Germline assignment: CDR1 MDHEN and CDR2 SYDVKM. CDR3 length: 14 residues. V dropped 2 bases and J dropped 7 bases, with 12 bases sitting between them. The CDR3 loop reads CASSLTVYENEQFF. The CDR3 DNA is TGTGCCAGCAGTTTAACCGTGTATGAGAATGAGCAGTTCTTC.

This clone was counted only a few times. This sequence joins TRBV10-3 and TRBJ2-2, with D possibly being TRBD1 (5 bases). This CDR3 region has 16 residues. Germline assignment: CDR1 ENHRY and CDR2 SYGVKD. V lost 2 bases and J 6 bases, leaving 16 bases between the germline ends. This chain's CDR3 is CAISEESGSISGELFF. CDR3 in DNA: TGTGCCATCAGTGAGGAATCAGGGTCGATCTCCGGGGAGCTGTTTTTT.

The chain recombines TRBV27 with TRBJ1-5, with a weak D call TRBD1 (5 bases). The CDR3 loop spans 16 amino acids. V gave up 2 bases and J gave up 0 bases, with 11 bases separating them. The germline V gene encodes CDR1 MNHEY and CDR2 SMNVEV (reference sequence). CDR3 bases: TGTGCCAGCAGTTTAAGTGGGACCCTTAGCAATCAGCCCCAGCATTTT. Protein: CASSLSGTLSNQPQHF.

This CDR3 reads CASSPRQGFNTEAFF. Here the CDR3 DNA reads TGTGCCAGCAGCCCGAGACAGGGATTTAACACTGAAGCTTTCTTT. The V call is TRBV5-5, the J call TRBJ1-1; the match to TRBD1 covers 7 bases. The CDR3 is 15 residues long. Germline V CDR1 and CDR2: SGHKS, YYEKEE (reference sequence). V gave up 4 bases and J gave up 2 bases; unmatched junction bases: 8.

This chain connects TRBV7-9 to TRBJ2-7; D remains ambiguous. The germline V gene encodes CDR1 SEHNR and CDR2 FQNEAQ (reference sequence). CDR3 length equals 16 residues. The V end lost 0 bases, the J end lost 2 bases, and 14 bases lay between the germline ends. CDR3 coding DNA: TGTGCCAGCAGCTTAGCGTGGGGAAACCCGACCTACGAGCAGTACTTC. Residues: CASSLAWGNPTYEQYF.

V gene TRBV5-6 combines with J gene TRBJ2-7; TRBD1 aligns across 12 bases. Germline trimming cut 3 bases from V and 2 bases from J; bases unmatched to any gene: 3. This CDR3 comprises 15 residues. CDR1 is SGHDT and CDR2 is YYEEEE in the germline V gene. In DNA, the CDR3 is TGTGCCAGCAGCTGGGGACAGGGGGCGGCCTACGAGCAGTACTTC. This gives the protein CASSWGQGAAYEQYF. The full variable domain, in which reference TRBV5-6 and TRBJ2-7 provide the parts outside the CDR3, is DAGVTQSPTHLIKTRGQQVTLRCSPKSGHDTVSWYQQALGQGPQFIFQYYEEEERQRGNFPDRFSGHQFPNYSSELNVNALLLGDSALYLCASSWGQGAAYEQYFGPGTRLTVT.